This note documents a single T cell receptor beta chain sequence. Its target is not known. The source of the sample is a study of T-cell reconstitution after alpha-beta-depleted transplantation in children. Library preparation (for TCRbeta) was performed with unique molecular identifiers. MiXCR, applied by TCRdb to the PCR reads, yields one record per CDR3 protein. Among fewer than 750,000 distinct CDR3 sequences listed, approximately 30% were seen once. Findings and caveats of the study: Newly made T cells mostly supplied T-cell counts and diversity one year after transplant. In some patients, recipient T cells and intrathymic progenitors surviving conditioning explained high day-60 diversity. Several hundred expanded graft clones reportedly supplied alpha-beta T cells about two months after transplant.

This specimen was PBMCs, taken before TCRalphabeta/CD19-depleted stem cell transplant. The clonotype originates from a boy in the first two years of life with Wiskott-Aldrich syndrome, due to receive a stem cell transplant.

The CDR3 sequence: CASSLRLVAETQYF. As DNA, the CDR3 is TGTGCCAGCAGCCTACGACTAGTCGCAGAGACCCAGTACTTC. The V call is TRBV5-5, the J call TRBJ2-5; D is perhaps TRBD2 (6 bases). V gave up 4 bases and J gave up 4 bases, with 14 bases separating them. Germline CDR1 reads SGHKS; CDR2 reads YYEKEE (reference sequence). CDR3 length equals 14 residues.